This TCR beta chain comes out of a study of blood T cell repertoires in COVID-19. The wider study: Samples taken during acute and convalescent COVID-19 were collected in the United States, Italy and Spain. Sources were T cells, B-cell-depleted T cells, or PBMCs; the material itself was cDNA or gDNA.

Per the authors' pipeline: It was from reference gene primer amplification that nucleated cell counts were estimated. Assay: immunoSEQ multiplex PCR; the TCRdb copy retains only in-frame clones and omits some. From that table come the V and J calls and clone size; the DNA was used to work out D and trimming. The sample comprises approximately 300,000 clones, around 88% of which are singletons, and approximately 1.5% rests with the top ten. Trimming shortened V by 0 bases and J by 0 bases, and 6 bases separated the two germline ends. This CDR3 region has 14 residues. Germline V gene sequence: CDR1 SGHNT, CDR2 YYREEE (reference sequence).

The sequence was obtained from a woman aged 50 to 65 with acute or convalescent COVID-19. Sequencing was carried out using peripheral blood. The gene calls are TRBV5-4 and TRBJ1-1; D is uncertain. The CDR3 loop reads CASSLGSMNTEAFF. As DNA, the CDR3 is TGTGCCAGCAGCTTGGGCAGTATGAACACTGAAGCTTTCTTT.